This T cell receptor beta chain was identified during a study of T-cell memory formation after mild COVID-19. The CDR3 has 15 residues. V lost 5 bases to trimming and J lost 5 bases, with 18 bases between them. Germline assignment: CDR1 SGHAT and CDR2 FQNNGV. TCRdb called the 5' RACE reads again in MiXCR, with one record for every CDR3 protein. The sample includes about 360,000 distinct CDR3 sequences, 10% to 15% seen only once; the top ten take over 20%. The V call is TRBV11-2, the J call TRBJ2-5; unclear D gene. The sequenced sample was PBMCs or a T cell subset sorted from them (not recorded which). The TCR sequence derives from a man aged 18 to 29 who had mild COVID-19 (a few samples of this study predate the infection). Cell type and time point are not known. DNA of the CDR3: TGTGCCAGCAGCCCCCCGGTTACAGAAAGGGAGACCCAGTACTTC. Translated: CASSPPVTERETQYF.